These 10 T cell receptor beta chains were sequenced from one sample in a study of cytomegalovirus exposure and HLA in healthy donors. PCR used 60 Vbeta primers and 13 Jbeta primers. TCRdb's copy holds only in-frame clones and misses some; the assay was immunoSEQ multiplex PCR. The data contain about 130,000 clones, approximately 82% of them seen just once; the ten biggest clones take up approximately 1.4%. The sequenced sample was PBMCs. These receptors all stem from a man aged 35 to 55 in good health and CMV-seronegative.

The rearrangement joins TRBV7-8 to TRBJ1-1, with 11 positions matching TRBD1. Germline CDR1 and CDR2: SGHVS and FQNEAQ. This CDR3 is built from 18 residues. Trimming took 3 bases from V and 0 from J; bases not matched to a gene: 9. CDR3 in DNA: TGTGCCAGCAGCTTTAGGAGACCGGGACAGGGGGTGAACACTGAAGCTTTCTTT. Translating gives CASSFRRPGQGVNTEAFF.

The V and J genes are TRBV11-3 and TRBJ2-2; possible D gene TRBD2, 6 bases. V was cut by 1 base and J by 0 bases, with 9 bases left in between. The germline CDR1 and CDR2 sequences are SGHNT and YENEEA. CDR3 length: 16 residues. The DNA of the CDR3 is TGTGCCAGCAGCTTAGTCGCGGGGACGAACACCGGGGAGCTGTTTTTT. It specifies CASSLVAGTNTGELFF.

The chain uses TRBV5-1 and TRBJ1-4, with D uncertain. V lost 1 base to trimming and J lost 1 base, with 8 bases between them. This CDR3 is built from 15 residues. Germline V lookup: CDR1 SGHRS, CDR2 YFSETQ. The CDR3 DNA sequence: TGCGCCAGCAGCTTGTTCGGGGAAACTAATGAAAAACTGTTTTTT. This sequence encodes CASSLFGETNEKLFF.

The rearrangement uses TRBV4-3 and TRBJ2-1; 11 bases match TRBD2. The CDR3 runs to 17 residues. The germline CDR1 and CDR2 sequences are LGHNA and YSLEER. J was trimmed by 3 bases and V by 4 bases; bases with no gene match: 8. The CDR3 region has the DNA TGCGCCAGCAGCCCCGACCTAGCGGGGGGCCTCTACAATGAGCAGTTCTTC. It specifies CASSPDLAGGLYNEQFF.

The rearrangement links TRBV7-3 to TRBJ2-3; TRBD2 aligns across 9 bases. The CDR3 contains 15 residues. V lost 7 bases to trimming and J lost 2 bases; unmatched junction nucleotides: 7. Germline V lookup: CDR1 SGHTA, CDR2 FQGTGA. CDR3 nucleotides: TGTGCCAGCACAGTAGCGGGGGCCCTCACAGATACGCAGTATTTT. Residues: CASTVAGALTDTQYF.

Regarding this clone: At one end, the junction sequence differs from germline, possibly due to a read error. The J gene is TRBJ1-1, the V gene TRBV7-3, with a weak D call TRBD1 (5 bases). CDR1 is SGHTA and CDR2 is FQGTGA in the germline V gene. This CDR3 comprises 14 residues. In DNA, the CDR3 is TGTGCCAGCAGCCTAACGGACAAGAACACTGAAGCTTTCTTT. It codes for CASSLTDKNTEAFF.

This rearrangement joins TRBV6-1 to TRBJ1-1; weak D call: TRBD1 (5 bases). Germline V gene lookup returns CDR1 MNHNS and CDR2 SASEGT. The CDR3 totals 13 residues. V was shortened by 2 bases and J by 1 base, with 5 bases between the two germline ends. This CDR3 reads CASSEQGNTEAFF. CDR3 nucleotides: TGTGCCAGCAGTGAACAGGGGAACACTGAAGCTTTCTTT.

This clone appeared a few times. This chain links TRBV29-1 with TRBJ1-2; D perhaps matches TRBD1 (6 bases). CDR1 SQVTM and CDR2 ANQGSEA come from the germline V gene. CDR3 length: 12 residues. The V gene lost 4 bases and the J gene lost 8 bases, with 14 bases spanning the gap. CDR3 residues: CSVVEGGSGYTF. The CDR3 coding sequence is TGCAGCGTTGTTGAAGGGGGAAGCGGCTACACCTTC.

This clone was seen a few times. V and J are TRBV12-5 and TRBJ1-1; TRBD1 matches 8 bases. The CDR3 totals 15 residues. Germline V CDR1 and CDR2: LGHNT, FRNRAP. V lost 4 bases and J lost 0; bases outside the gene matches: 4. The CDR3 region is CASGSLTGVNTEAFF. CDR3 DNA sequence: TGTGCTAGTGGTTCCCTGACAGGGGTGAACACTGAAGCTTTCTTT.

The chain is built from TRBV9 and TRBJ2-1, with 10 bases identical to TRBD2. Germline values: CDR1 SGDLS, CDR2 YYNGEE. V lost 0 bases to trimming and J lost 4 bases; unmatched junction nucleotides: 4. CDR3 length: 16 residues. DNA for the CDR3: TGTGCCAGCAGCGTAGTGGGTAGCGGGGGGTACAATGAGCAGTTCTTC. Translation: CASSVVGSGGYNEQFF.